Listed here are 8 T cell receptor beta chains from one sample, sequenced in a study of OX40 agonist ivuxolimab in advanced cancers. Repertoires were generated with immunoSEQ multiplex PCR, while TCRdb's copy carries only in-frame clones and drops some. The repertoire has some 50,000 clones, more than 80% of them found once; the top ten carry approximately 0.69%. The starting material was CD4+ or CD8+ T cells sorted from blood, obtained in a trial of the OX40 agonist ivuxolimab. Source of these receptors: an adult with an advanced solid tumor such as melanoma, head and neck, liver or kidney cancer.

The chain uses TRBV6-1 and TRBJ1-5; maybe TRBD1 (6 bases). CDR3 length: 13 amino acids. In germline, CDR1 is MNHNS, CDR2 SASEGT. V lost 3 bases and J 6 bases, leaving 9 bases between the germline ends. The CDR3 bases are TGTGCCAGCAGTGACGGGGGGGCTCAGCCCCAGCATTTT. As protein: CASSDGGAQPQHF.

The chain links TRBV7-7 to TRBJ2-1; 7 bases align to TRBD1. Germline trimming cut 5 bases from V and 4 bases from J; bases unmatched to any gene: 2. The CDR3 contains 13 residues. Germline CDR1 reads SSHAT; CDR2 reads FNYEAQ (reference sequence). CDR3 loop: CASSRGQYNEQFF. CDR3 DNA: TGTGCCAGCAGCAGGGGACAGTACAATGAGCAGTTCTTC.

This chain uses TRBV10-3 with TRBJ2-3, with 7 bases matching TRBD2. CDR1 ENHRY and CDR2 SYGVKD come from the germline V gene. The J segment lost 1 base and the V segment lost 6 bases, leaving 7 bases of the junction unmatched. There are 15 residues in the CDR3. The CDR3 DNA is TGTGCCATCAGGGCCCCGGGGGGAGGCACAGATACGCAGTATTTT. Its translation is CAIRAPGGGTDTQYF.

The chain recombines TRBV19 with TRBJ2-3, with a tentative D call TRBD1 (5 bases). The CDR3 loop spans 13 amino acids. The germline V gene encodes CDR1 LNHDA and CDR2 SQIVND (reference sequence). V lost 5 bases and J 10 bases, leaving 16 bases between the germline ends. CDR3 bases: TGTGCCAGTAGTTGGGGCCCCCAAAGCGCGCAGTATTTT. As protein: CASSWGPQSAQYF. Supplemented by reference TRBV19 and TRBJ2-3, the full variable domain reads DGGITQSPKYLFRKEGQNVTLSCEQNLNHDAMYWYRQDPGQGLRLIYYSQIVNDFQKGDIAEGYSVSREKKESFPLTVTSAQKNPTAFYLCASSWGPQSAQYFGPGTRLTVL.

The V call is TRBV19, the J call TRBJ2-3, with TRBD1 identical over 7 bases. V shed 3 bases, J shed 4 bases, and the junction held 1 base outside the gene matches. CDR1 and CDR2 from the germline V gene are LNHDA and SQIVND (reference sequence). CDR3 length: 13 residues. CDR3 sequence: CASSIQGADTQYF. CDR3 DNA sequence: TGTGCCAGTAGTATTCAGGGGGCAGATACGCAGTATTTT.

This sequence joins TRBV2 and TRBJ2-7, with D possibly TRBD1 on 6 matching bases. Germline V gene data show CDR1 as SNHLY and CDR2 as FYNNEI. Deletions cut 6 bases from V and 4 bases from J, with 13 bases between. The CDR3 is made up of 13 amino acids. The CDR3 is CASRGDRRYEQYF. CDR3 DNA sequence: TGTGCCAGCAGAGGAGACAGGAGGTACGAGCAGTACTTC.

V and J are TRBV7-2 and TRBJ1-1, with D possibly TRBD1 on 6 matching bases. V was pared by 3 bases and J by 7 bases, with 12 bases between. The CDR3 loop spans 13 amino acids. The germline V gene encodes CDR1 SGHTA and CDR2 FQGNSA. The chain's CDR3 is CASSFGSGVEAFF. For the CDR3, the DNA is TGTGCCAGCAGCTTCGGGTCAGGGGTTGAAGCTTTCTTT.

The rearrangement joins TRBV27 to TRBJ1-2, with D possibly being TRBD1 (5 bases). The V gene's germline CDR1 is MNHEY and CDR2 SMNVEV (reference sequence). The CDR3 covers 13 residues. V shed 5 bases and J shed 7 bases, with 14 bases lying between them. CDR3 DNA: TGTGCCAGCAGTACGACCGGGACTGCTGGCTACACCTTC. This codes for CASSTTGTAGYTF.